This T cell receptor beta chain came from a study of T-cell memory formation after mild COVID-19. 5'RACE with constant-segment primers built TCRalpha and TCRbeta cDNA libraries with UMIs. TCRdb reprocessed the 5' RACE reads via MiXCR and lists one record per CDR3 protein. The sample includes roughly 130,000 distinct CDR3 sequences, about 15% seen only once; the top ten take around 14%. The specimen sequenced was PBMCs or a T cell subset sorted from them (not recorded which). The TCR sequence derives from an adult woman who had mild COVID-19 (a few samples of this study predate the infection). Cell type and time point are not known.

CDR3 DNA sequence: TGTGCCGGCGAAGAGACCCAGTACTTC. This codes for CAGEETQYF. V gene TRBV5-6 combines with J gene TRBJ2-5; D uncertain. The CDR3 loop spans 9 amino acids. The V and J ends lost 10 bases and 3 bases respectively, with 4 bases between them. In germline, CDR1 is SGHDT, CDR2 YYEEEE.